The 24 T cell receptor beta chains below all came from one sample that was sequenced in a study of PD-L1 blockade in urothelial cancer. The data were produced by immunoSEQ multiplex PCR, yet TCRdb's version contains in-frame clones alone and is incomplete. The table has some 41,000 clones, more than 70% seen once. Material: PBMCs, obtained around atezolizumab (anti-PD-L1) treatment. The receptors were sampled from a man older than 75 with urothelial cancer.

This chain connects TRBV5-6 to TRBJ1-2, with 9 bases matching TRBD1. Germline loops: CDR1 SGHDT, CDR2 YYEEEE. The CDR3 consists of 14 residues. With V trimmed by 4 bases and J by 1 base, 2 bases remained unmatched. CDR3 sequence: CASSEDRGNYGYTF. CDR3 coding DNA: TGTGCCAGCAGCGAGGACAGGGGTAACTATGGCTACACCTTC.

The V call is TRBV5-6, the J call TRBJ2-7; TRBD2 matches at 9 bases. This CDR3 region has 15 residues. V shed 4 bases and J 5 bases; nucleotides not matched to a gene: 10. Germline CDR1 reads SGHDT; CDR2 reads YYEEEE. CDR3 nucleotides: TGTGCCAGCAGCCCGGATAGCGGGAGATTGAACGAGCAGTACTTC. Translated: CASSPDSGRLNEQYF.

This sequence joins TRBV7-7 and TRBJ2-5; 10 nucleotides line up with TRBD1. This CDR3 region has 12 residues. Germline CDR1 is SSHAT and CDR2 is FNYEAQ (reference sequence). V lost 10 bases and J lost 4; bases outside the gene matches: 3. The chain's CDR3 is CATRDRGETQYF. CDR3 nucleotide sequence: TGTGCCACCCGGGACAGGGGAGAGACCCAGTACTTC.

CDR3 sequence (DNA): TGTGCCAGTAGTATGCCGGGGGAGACCCAGTACTTC. Its translation is CASSMPGETQYF. The chain couples TRBV19 to TRBJ2-5, with a possible D match to TRBD2 (5 bases). V lost 3 bases, J lost 5 bases, and 7 bases lay in between. Germline CDR1 and CDR2: LNHDA and SQIVND (reference sequence). This CDR3 has 12 residues.

The gene calls are TRBV28 and TRBJ2-1; D not resolved. The CDR3 totals 14 residues. Germline CDR1 and CDR2: MDHEN and SYDVKM. Trimming took off 5 bases at V and 4 bases at J, with 12 bases between the two ends. CDR3 amino acids: CASSLGSGYNEQFF. CDR3 DNA: TGTGCCAGCAGTCTCGGATCGGGTTACAATGAGCAGTTCTTC.

The chain is built from TRBV5-1 and TRBJ2-7, with 8 bases fitting TRBD2. The germline V gene encodes CDR1 SGHRS and CDR2 YFSETQ. This CDR3 is 15 amino acids long. V lost 0 bases to trimming and J lost 1 base; unmatched junction nucleotides: 3. The CDR3 protein is CASSLGTSGSYEQYF. The CDR3 nucleotides read TGCGCCAGCAGCTTGGGAACTAGCGGTTCCTACGAGCAGTACTTC.

This sequence joins TRBV6-5 and TRBJ2-7; perhaps TRBD1 as D (5 bases). The length of the CDR3 is 13 residues. The germline gives CDR1 MNHEY, CDR2 SVGAGI. Trimming cost V 6 bases and J 2 bases, with 11 bases left between them. Here the CDR3 reads CASRAQVTYEQYF. Written as DNA, the CDR3 is TGTGCCAGCAGAGCACAGGTTACCTACGAGCAGTACTTC.

The chain recombines TRBV10-3 with TRBJ2-3, with a tentative D call TRBD1 (6 bases). Trimming cost V 4 bases and J 2 bases, with 13 bases left between them. Germline V CDR1 and CDR2: ENHRY, SYGVKD. CDR3 size: 15 residues. The CDR3 DNA follows: TGTGCCATCAGTGGTGCGACAGGAAACACAGATACGCAGTATTTT. It yields the protein CAISGATGNTDTQYF.

V gene TRBV7-9 combines with J gene TRBJ1-2, with TRBD1 matching over 7 bases. Losses at the gene ends were 1 base for V and 2 bases for J; bases not matched to a gene: 4. The germline V gene encodes CDR1 SEHNR and CDR2 FQNEAQ (reference sequence). There are 15 residues in the CDR3. CDR3 residues: CASSLVAGGNYGYTF. The CDR3 region has the DNA TGTGCCAGCAGCTTAGTAGCAGGGGGGAACTATGGCTACACCTTC.

The rearrangement joins TRBV7-2 to TRBJ2-5, with 9 bases that match TRBD1. The CDR3 covers 15 residues. V lost 5 bases, J lost 5 bases, and 9 bases stayed unmatched. CDR1 is SGHTA, CDR2 FQGNSA, per germline. The DNA of the CDR3 is TGTGCCAGCAGCGGGACAGGGACAGTTGGGGAGACCCAGTACTTC. This gives the protein CASSGTGTVGETQYF.

The V call is TRBV4-1, the J call TRBJ2-7; perhaps TRBD1 as D (5 bases). The length of the CDR3 is 16 residues. V was clipped by 1 base and J by 2 bases, with 15 bases between them. The germline V gene has CDR1 MGHRA and CDR2 YSYEKL. The CDR3 DNA reads as TGCGCCAGCAGCCAAGGGCTCGGTAGGGGAACCTACGAGCAGTACTTC. It encodes CASSQGLGRGTYEQYF.

The chain couples TRBV7-9 to TRBJ2-7; D may be TRBD2 (5 bases). The CDR3 has 13 residues. Trimming took 1 base from V and 5 from J, leaving 9 bases between them. Germline CDR1 reads SEHNR; CDR2 reads FQNEAQ (reference sequence). This CDR3 is CASSLVLDDEQYF. The CDR3 DNA is TGTGCCAGCAGCTTAGTACTAGATGACGAGCAGTACTTC.

The chain's CDR3 is CASSQDDTGTASTDTQYF. The CDR3 DNA follows: TGCGCCAGCAGCCAAGACGACACCGGGACAGCCAGCACAGATACGCAGTATTTT. The chain has TRBV4-3 and TRBJ2-3; the match to TRBD1 covers 7 bases. This CDR3 comprises 18 residues. Germline CDR1 LGHNA, CDR2 YSLEER. Unmatched junction bases numbered 9, after V lost 0 bases and J lost 0 bases.

This clone was seen only a few times. This chain links TRBV18 with TRBJ1-1; D unclear. From germline, CDR1 is KGHSH and CDR2 LQKENI. Between the trimmed V and J ends, which lost 1 base and 8 bases, there was a span of 11 bases. CDR3 length: 13 residues. As DNA, the CDR3 is TGTGCCAGCTCACCACTCCCCACGGAGGAAGCTTTCTTT. Amino acids: CASSPLPTEEAFF.

This sequence joins TRBV28 and TRBJ2-7; D unclear. Germline CDR1 MDHEN, CDR2 SYDVKM. This CDR3 contains 14 residues. Trimming took 6 bases from V and 2 from J, leaving 14 bases between them. The CDR3 region is CASSPVSLAYEQYF. The CDR3, as DNA: TGTGCCAGCAGCCCCGTTAGCCTCGCCTACGAGCAGTACTTC.

The gene calls are TRBV5-1 and TRBJ1-1; 7 nucleotides line up with TRBD1. This CDR3 spans 18 amino acids. Germline V gene lookup returns CDR1 SGHRS and CDR2 YFSETQ. Trimming cost V 1 base and J 1 base; bases outside gene matches: 13. Here the CDR3 reads CASSLLGTAGITNTEAFF. The CDR3 DNA is TGCGCCAGCAGCTTGTTGGGGACAGCCGGGATTACGAACACTGAAGCTTTCTTT.

The V gene is TRBV11-2, the J gene TRBJ2-7; tentative D call: TRBD1 (6 bases). V was cut by 6 bases and J by 4 bases, with 10 bases left in between. CDR3 size: 12 residues. In germline, CDR1 is SGHAT, CDR2 FQNNGV. In nucleotides, the CDR3 is TGTGCCAGCAGTACCAGGGGTTACGAGCAGTACTTC. It translates to CASSTRGYEQYF.

The chain couples TRBV6-5 to TRBJ2-3; TRBD2 is a possible D gene (6 bases). Trimming took off 5 bases at V and 0 bases at J, with 12 bases between the two ends. Germline V gene sequence: CDR1 MNHEY, CDR2 SVGAGI. CDR3 length: 15 amino acids. The CDR3 loop is CASSRRLGSTDTQYF. CDR3 sequence (DNA): TGTGCCAGCAGTCGCAGACTAGGAAGCACAGATACGCAGTATTTT.

The V gene is TRBV4-3, the J gene TRBJ2-5; 12 bases align to TRBD1. The CDR3 covers 18 residues. Germline lookup yields CDR1 LGHNA and CDR2 YSLEER. Trimming cost V 2 bases and J 1 base; bases outside gene matches: 8. CDR3 DNA: TGCGCCAGCAGCCAATCGGGACAGGGGGCCTCGGGCCAAGAGACCCAGTACTTC. Encoded protein: CASSQSGQGASGQETQYF.

The CDR3, as DNA: TGTGCCAGCTCACCACCGGGCACCTCAGGGTTAAACAATGAGCAGTTCTTC. Its translation is CASSPPGTSGLNNEQFF. This chain joins TRBV18 and TRBJ2-1, with D perhaps matching TRBD1 (5 bases). Trimming pared 0 bases from V and 5 bases from J, leaving 17 bases between. The CDR3 runs 17 residues. Germline V CDR1 and CDR2: KGHSH, LQKENI.

This clone was seen once. CDR3 loop: CASSPEAGSPDTQYF. CDR3 DNA: TGTGCCAGTAGTCCGGAAGCGGGCTCGCCAGATACGCAGTATTTT. The V call is TRBV19, the J call TRBJ2-3; TRBD2 is a possible D gene (6 bases). Per germline, CDR1 LNHDA and CDR2 SQIVND (reference sequence). The CDR3 is 15 residues long. V was trimmed by 5 bases and J by 4 bases, leaving 16 bases between them. The full variable domain, rest sourced from reference TRBV19 and TRBJ2-3, is DGGITQSPKYLFRKEGQNVTLSCEQNLNHDAMYWYRQDPGQGLRLIYYSQIVNDFQKGDIAEGYSVSREKKESFPLTVTSAQKNPTAFYLCASSPEAGSPDTQYFGPGTRLTVL.

This chain links TRBV19 with TRBJ2-1, with 9 bases matching TRBD2. Germline values: CDR1 LNHDA, CDR2 SQIVND (reference sequence). The CDR3 loop spans 15 amino acids. V shed 6 bases and J 6 bases; nucleotides not matched to a gene: 9. The CDR3 bases are TGTGCCAGTAGGCTGTTTAGCGGGAGTTCCAATGAGCAGTTCTTC. Amino acids: CASRLFSGSSNEQFF.

This rearrangement joins TRBV28 to TRBJ2-2, with 13 bases that match TRBD2. Germline CDR1 is MDHEN and CDR2 is SYDVKM. This CDR3 spans 15 amino acids. J was trimmed by 4 bases and V by 6 bases; bases with no gene match: 2. The chain's CDR3 is CASSWTSGSTGELFF. The CDR3 DNA is TGTGCCAGCAGCTGGACTAGCGGGAGCACCGGGGAGCTGTTTTTT.

This clone showed up just once. The chain carries TRBV4-3 and TRBJ1-3; the D gene is possibly TRBD1 (5 bases). The ends were cut back, 0 bases at V and 0 bases at J, with 12 bases in the middle. Germline values: CDR1 LGHNA, CDR2 YSLEER. The CDR3 extends over 17 amino acids. Here the CDR3 DNA reads TGCGCCAGCAGCCAAGAATGGGGCAAGGACTCTGGAAACACCATATATTTT. Amino acid sequence: CASSQEWGKDSGNTIYF.